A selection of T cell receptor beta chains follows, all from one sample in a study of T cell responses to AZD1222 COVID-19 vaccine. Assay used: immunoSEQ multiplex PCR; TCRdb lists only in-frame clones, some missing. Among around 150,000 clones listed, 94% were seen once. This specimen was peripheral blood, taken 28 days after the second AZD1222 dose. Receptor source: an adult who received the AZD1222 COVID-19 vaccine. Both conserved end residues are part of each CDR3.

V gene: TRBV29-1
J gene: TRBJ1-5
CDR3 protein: CSVGQSNQPQHF

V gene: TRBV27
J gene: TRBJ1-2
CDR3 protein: CASSLSGGAGYTF

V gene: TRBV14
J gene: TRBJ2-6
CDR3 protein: CASSLVKGAPGANVLTF

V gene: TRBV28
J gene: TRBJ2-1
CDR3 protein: CASNDTPYNEQFF

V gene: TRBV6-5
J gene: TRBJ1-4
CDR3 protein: CASRGEPGEKLFF

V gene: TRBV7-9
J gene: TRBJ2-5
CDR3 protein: CASSLTGTGRETQYF

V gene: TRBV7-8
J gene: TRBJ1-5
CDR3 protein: CASSAPGQGFSNQPQHF

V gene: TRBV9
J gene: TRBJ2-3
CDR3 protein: CASSVGGSTDTQYF

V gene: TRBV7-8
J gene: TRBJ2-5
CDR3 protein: CASSPGTHQETQYF

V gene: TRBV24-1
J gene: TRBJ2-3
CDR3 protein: CATSDLGGWSTDTQYF

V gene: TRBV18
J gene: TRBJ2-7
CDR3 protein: CASSPWGTGQYEQYF

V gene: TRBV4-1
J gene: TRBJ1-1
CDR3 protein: CASSRTQGGLNTEAFF

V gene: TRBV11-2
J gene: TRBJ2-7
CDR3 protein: CASSLAAGGWGEQYF

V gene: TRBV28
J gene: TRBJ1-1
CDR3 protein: CASSWVDTEAFF

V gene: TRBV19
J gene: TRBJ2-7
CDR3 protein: CASSIILAGEQYF

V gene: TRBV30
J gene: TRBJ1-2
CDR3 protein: CAWRGATLLRGYTF

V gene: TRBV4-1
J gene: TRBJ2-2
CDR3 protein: CASSPPTSARGGELFF

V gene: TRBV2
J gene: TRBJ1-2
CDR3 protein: CASSGRANYGYTF

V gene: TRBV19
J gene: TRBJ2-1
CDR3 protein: CAIYSIQGRGCYNEQFF

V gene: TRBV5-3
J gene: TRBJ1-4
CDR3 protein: CARSAPGPHRPPGEKLFF

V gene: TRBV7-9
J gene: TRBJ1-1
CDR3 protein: CASSLVGNTEAFF

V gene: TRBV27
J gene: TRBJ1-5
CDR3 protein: CASSLSGYSNQPQHF

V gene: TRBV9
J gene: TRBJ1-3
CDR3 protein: CASSPPEGFLRDTIYF

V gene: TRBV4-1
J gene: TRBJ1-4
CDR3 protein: CASSPPEMGWEKLFF

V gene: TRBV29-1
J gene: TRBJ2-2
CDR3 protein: CSVEDGGGNTGELFF

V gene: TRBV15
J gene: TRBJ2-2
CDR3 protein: CATSRDLRIGGAAGTGELFF

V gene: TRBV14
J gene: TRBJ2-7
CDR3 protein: CASSQGSGGKYF

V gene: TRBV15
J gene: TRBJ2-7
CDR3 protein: CATYEQYF

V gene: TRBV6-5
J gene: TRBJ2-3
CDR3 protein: CASSYSTGVSTDTQYF

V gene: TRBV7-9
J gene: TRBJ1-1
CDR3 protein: CASSSGPNTEAFF

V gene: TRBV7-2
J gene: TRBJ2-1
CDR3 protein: CASSPQWREALHEQFF

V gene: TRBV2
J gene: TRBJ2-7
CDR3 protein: CASSGTSGRAQYF

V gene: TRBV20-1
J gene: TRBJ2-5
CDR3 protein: CSASIGETQYF

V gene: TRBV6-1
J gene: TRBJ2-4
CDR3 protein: CASSEILAGTAKNIQYF

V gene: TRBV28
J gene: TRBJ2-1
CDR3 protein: CASSESGRTYNEQFF

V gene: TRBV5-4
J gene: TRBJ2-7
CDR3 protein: CASSRGGDGSSYEQYF

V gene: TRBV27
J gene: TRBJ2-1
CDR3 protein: CASSLLSSGRGYNEQFF

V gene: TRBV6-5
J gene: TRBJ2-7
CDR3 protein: CASSMTGSYEQYF

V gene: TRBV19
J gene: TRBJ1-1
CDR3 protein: CASSGRRTWSTEAFF

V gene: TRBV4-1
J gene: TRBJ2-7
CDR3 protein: CASSQVGQGAREQYF

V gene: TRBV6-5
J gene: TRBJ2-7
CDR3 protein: CASRGTSGYYEQYF

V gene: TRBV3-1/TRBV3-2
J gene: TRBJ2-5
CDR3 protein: CASTHLAGIQETQYF

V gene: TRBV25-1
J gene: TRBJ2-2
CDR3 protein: CASSDRDREVGELFF